One sample yielded the 23 T cell receptor beta chains listed below, sequenced in a study of T cell changes during pregnancy in multiple sclerosis. TCRdb keeps only in-frame clones here, not all; method: immunoSEQ multiplex PCR. The top ten hold approximately 0.91% of the sample, which has 45,000 to 55,000 clones, 92% seen once. The sequences come from CD4+ T cells from peripheral blood mononuclear cells, collected in the second trimester of pregnancy. These receptor sequences come from a female donor in good health, enrolled as a control in a pregnancy study.

The genes are TRBV7-2 and TRBJ2-3; TRBD2 might be the D (6 bases). The germline CDR1 and CDR2 sequences are SGHTA and FQGNSA. The germline V and J ends were trimmed by 5 bases and 2 bases, with 17 bases remaining between them. This CDR3 has 16 amino acids. In nucleotides, the CDR3 is TGTGCCAGCAGCGCCTCGACATGGGGGGACACAGATACGCAGTATTTT. Translated, it gives CASSASTWGDTDTQYF.

The chain combines TRBV27 with TRBJ1-1, with D uncertain. Looked up from germline, CDR1 is MNHEY and CDR2 is SMNVEV (reference sequence). This CDR3 is built from 15 residues. V lost 2 bases and J lost 3, with 13 bases in between. DNA for the CDR3: TGTGCCAGCAGTTTAACGATGAGGGTTGACACTGAAGCTTTCTTT. Encoded protein: CASSLTMRVDTEAFF.

This chain joins TRBV19 and TRBJ2-5; D is possibly TRBD1 (5 bases). Trimming removed 5 bases at V and 5 bases at J, with 18 bases between. The germline CDR1 and CDR2 sequences are LNHDA and SQIVND (reference sequence). There are 15 residues in the CDR3. Here the CDR3 reads CASSGAGLGWETQYF. The CDR3 coding sequence is TGTGCCAGTAGTGGGGCAGGGTTAGGGTGGGAGACCCAGTACTTC.

V gene TRBV7-3 combines with J gene TRBJ2-3; TRBD2 might be the D (7 bases). The CDR3 spans 15 residues. Trimming shortened V by 8 bases and J by 3 bases, and 18 bases separated the two germline ends. CDR1 and CDR2 from the germline V gene are SGHTA and FQGTGA. In nucleotides, the CDR3 is TGTGCCAGCTCCCAGAGGGAGGGGGAAACAGATACGCAGTATTTT. It codes for CASSQREGETDTQYF.

V is TRBV2 and J is TRBJ2-2; D is ambiguous. In germline, CDR1 is SNHLY, CDR2 FYNNEI. V was pared by 6 bases and J by 8 bases, with 10 bases between. The CDR3 totals 12 residues. CDR3 sequence: CASRYSRGELFF. In nucleotides, the CDR3 is TGTGCCAGCAGATACAGTCGTGGGGAGCTGTTTTTT.

The chain links TRBV7-2 to TRBJ2-3; D is possibly TRBD1 (6 bases). The germline CDR1 and CDR2 sequences are SGHTA and FQGNSA. CDR3 size: 14 residues. Trimming removed 3 bases at V and 2 bases at J, with 9 bases between. The CDR3, as DNA: TGTGCCAGCAGCTTGACAGGATCCACAGATACGCAGTATTTT. This translates into CASSLTGSTDTQYF.

The rearrangement joins TRBV2 to TRBJ2-5; a weak D match, TRBD2 (5 bases). Trimming took off 4 bases at V and 5 bases at J, with 11 bases between the two ends. This CDR3 has 13 amino acids. In germline, CDR1 is SNHLY, CDR2 FYNNEI. CDR3: CASSVGLAETQYF. The CDR3 DNA follows: TGTGCCAGCAGTGTTGGGCTAGCTGAGACCCAGTACTTC.

V usage is TRBV9 and J usage is TRBJ2-5; tentatively, D is TRBD1 (6 bases). The CDR3 has 16 amino acids. Germline CDR1 and CDR2: SGDLS and YYNGEE. V dropped 2 bases and J dropped 2 bases, with 16 bases sitting between them. The CDR3 DNA sequence: TGTGCCAGCAGCGTGGGTGTCGGGACACAGCAAGAGACCCAGTACTTC. Translating it yields CASSVGVGTQQETQYF. Based on the CDR3 plus reference TRBV9 and TRBJ2-5, the full variable domain is DSGVTQTPKHLITATGQRVTLRCSPRSGDLSVYWYQQSLDQGLQFLIQYYNGEERAKGNILERFSAQQFPDLHSELNLSSLELGDSALYFCASSVGVGTQQETQYFGPGTRLLVL.

This sequence joins TRBV6-5 and TRBJ1-1; tentative D call: TRBD1 (5 bases). V lost 3 bases to trimming and J lost 4 bases, with 12 bases between them. CDR1 is MNHEY, CDR2 SVGAGI, per germline. CDR3 size: 14 residues. CDR3 DNA sequence: TGTGCCAGCAGTTATGGGAACGGGGGCACTGAAGCTTTCTTT. Translated, it gives CASSYGNGGTEAFF.

The rearrangement uses TRBV2 and TRBJ2-2; a weak D match, TRBD1 (6 bases). The CDR3 contains 15 residues. CDR1 is SNHLY and CDR2 is FYNNEI in the germline V gene. Trimming took off 6 bases at V and 6 bases at J, with 17 bases between the two ends. The CDR3 loop reads CASRQTTGFPGELFF. The CDR3 nucleotides read TGTGCCAGCAGGCAAACCACAGGGTTCCCCGGGGAGCTGTTTTTT. The whole variable domain, filled in from reference TRBV2 and TRBJ2-2, reads EPEVTQTPSHQVTQMGQEVILRCVPISNHLYFYWYRQILGQKVEFLVSFYNNEISEKSEIFDDQFSVERPDGSNFTLKIRSTKLEDSAMYFCASRQTTGFPGELFFGEGSRLTVL.

The chain combines TRBV28 with TRBJ2-1; 8 bases map to TRBD1. The V and J ends lost 5 bases and 10 bases, in that order; junction bases with no gene match: 13. Germline-derived CDR1 and CDR2 are MDHEN and SYDVKM. CDR3 length: 15 residues. Here the CDR3 reads CASSLIGTGRREQFF. The CDR3 region has the DNA TGTGCCAGCAGTCTGATCGGGACAGGACGTAGGGAGCAGTTCTTC.

CDR3 region: CASSSEFYNEQFF. DNA of the CDR3: TGTGCCAGCAGTTCGGAGTTTTACAATGAGCAGTTCTTC. The chain carries TRBV7-3 and TRBJ2-1; D gene uncertain. CDR1 and CDR2 from the germline V gene are SGHTA and FQGTGA. The CDR3 has 13 amino acids. Trimming took off 6 bases at V and 4 bases at J, with 10 bases between the two ends. The variable domain in full, completed from reference TRBV7-3 and TRBJ2-1, reads GAGVSQTPSNKVTEKGKYVELRCDPISGHTALYWYRQSLGQGPEFLIYFQGTGAADDSGLPNDRFFAVRPEGSVSTLKIQRTERGDSAVYLCASSSEFYNEQFFGPGTRLTVL.

J is TRBJ1-2 and V is TRBV7-9; D is undetermined. CDR3 length equals 14 residues. V shed 7 bases and J shed 1 base, with 13 bases lying between them. In germline, CDR1 is SEHNR, CDR2 FQNEAQ (reference sequence). CDR3 loop: CASIPSGFNYGYTF. In DNA, the CDR3 is TGTGCCAGCATTCCATCGGGGTTTAACTATGGCTACACCTTC.

J is TRBJ2-7 and V is TRBV11-1, with D possibly matching TRBD2 (6 bases). The CDR3 spans 14 residues. The V gene lost 5 bases and the J gene lost 6 bases, with 17 bases spanning the gap. CDR1 and CDR2 (germline): SGHAT, FQDESV (reference sequence). DNA of the CDR3: TGTGCCAGCAGCACCGGGGGAGGATTCGGCGAGCAGTACTTC. It codes for CASSTGGGFGEQYF.

This clone appeared once. V gene TRBV7-2 combines with J gene TRBJ2-1, with 10 bases that match TRBD2. The CDR3 runs to 15 residues. Germline V gene lookup returns CDR1 SGHTA and CDR2 FQGNSA. Trimming at V came to 3 bases and at J to 10 bases, leaving 9 bases not matched to a gene. The CDR3 reads CASSFSGRATPEQFF. The CDR3 coding sequence is TGTGCCAGCAGCTTCAGCGGGAGGGCCACGCCCGAGCAGTTCTTC.

The genes are TRBV29-1 and TRBJ2-7, with D unresolved. The germline CDR1 and CDR2 sequences are SQVTM and ANQGSEA. V was clipped by 4 bases and J by 3 bases, with 10 bases between them. The CDR3 length is 12 residues. The CDR3 bases are TGCAGCGTTGCTGGCTCAGGCTACGAGCAGTACTTC. This sequence encodes CSVAGSGYEQYF.

This chain uses TRBV28 with TRBJ2-5, with 7 bases matching TRBD1. Germline V lookup: CDR1 MDHEN, CDR2 SYDVKM. V lost 10 bases, J lost 0 bases, and 11 bases stayed unmatched. This CDR3 contains 15 residues. CDR3 region: CATRVRGWYQETQYF. The DNA of the CDR3 is TGTGCCACCCGCGTCAGGGGGTGGTACCAAGAGACCCAGTACTTC.

The chain couples TRBV19 to TRBJ2-5; D perhaps matches TRBD1 (6 bases). In germline, CDR1 is LNHDA, CDR2 SQIVND (reference sequence). The CDR3 length is 13 residues. Between the trimmed V and J ends, which lost 4 bases and 2 bases, there was a span of 8 bases. CDR3 bases: TGTGCCAGTAGTAGGACAGAACAAGAGACCCAGTACTTC. Translated: CASSRTEQETQYF. The full variable domain, its missing parts supplied by reference TRBV19 and TRBJ2-5, is DGGITQSPKYLFRKEGQNVTLSCEQNLNHDAMYWYRQDPGQGLRLIYYSQIVNDFQKGDIAEGYSVSREKKESFPLTVTSAQKNPTAFYLCASSRTEQETQYFGPGTRLLVL.

The V call is TRBV30, the J call TRBJ2-5, with TRBD2 matching 12 bases. Judging by the DNA end, TRBJ2-7 fits better; the J call may be wrong. Germline loops: CDR1 GTSNPN, CDR2 SVGIG (reference sequence). The CDR3 has 15 amino acids. In nucleotides, the CDR3 is TGTGCCTGGAGAGGACTAGCGGGGATCTCCTACGAGCAGTACTTC. Translated: CAWRGLAGISYEQYF.

The chain has TRBV6-4 and TRBJ1-2; the match to TRBD1 covers 7 bases. V gave up 3 bases and J gave up 2 bases; unmatched junction bases: 0. Germline CDR1 reads MRHNA; CDR2 reads SNTAGT. The CDR3 has 13 amino acids. This chain's CDR3 is CASSEQGNYGYTF. DNA of the CDR3: TGTGCCAGCAGTGAACAGGGGAACTATGGCTACACCTTC.

This chain joins TRBV7-2 and TRBJ2-1; TRBD2 matches at 8 bases. Germline assignment: CDR1 SGHTA and CDR2 FQGNSA. CDR3 length: 19 amino acids. V trimming: 1 base; J trimming: 9 bases; junction bases outside the gene matches: 20. The CDR3 protein is CASSLGGLVFLGRNLEQFF. The CDR3 DNA is TGTGCCAGCAGCTTAGGGGGACTAGTCTTCCTGGGGAGGAACCTTGAGCAGTTCTTC.

J is TRBJ1-4 and V is TRBV2; weak D call: TRBD1 (6 bases). The CDR3 runs 14 residues. The V gene lost 5 bases and the J gene lost 7 bases, with 14 bases spanning the gap. Per the germline V gene, CDR1 is SNHLY and CDR2 is FYNNEI. The CDR3 region is CASSSGALGEKLFF. CDR3 sequence (DNA): TGTGCCAGCAGTTCAGGGGCTCTGGGTGAAAAACTGTTTTTT. The whole variable domain, remainder taken from reference TRBV2 and TRBJ1-4, is EPEVTQTPSHQVTQMGQEVILRCVPISNHLYFYWYRQILGQKVEFLVSFYNNEISEKSEIFDDQFSVERPDGSNFTLKIRSTKLEDSAMYFCASSSGALGEKLFFGSGTQLSVL.

V usage is TRBV23-1 and J usage is TRBJ2-7; maybe TRBD1 (5 bases). TRBV23-1 is recorded as an ORF, its role being uncertain. V lost 5 bases and J lost 4, with 12 bases in between. The CDR3 has 13 amino acids. The CDR3 spells CASSNGAGYEQYF. As DNA, the CDR3 is TGCGCCAGCAGTAATGGGGCAGGGTACGAGCAGTACTTC.